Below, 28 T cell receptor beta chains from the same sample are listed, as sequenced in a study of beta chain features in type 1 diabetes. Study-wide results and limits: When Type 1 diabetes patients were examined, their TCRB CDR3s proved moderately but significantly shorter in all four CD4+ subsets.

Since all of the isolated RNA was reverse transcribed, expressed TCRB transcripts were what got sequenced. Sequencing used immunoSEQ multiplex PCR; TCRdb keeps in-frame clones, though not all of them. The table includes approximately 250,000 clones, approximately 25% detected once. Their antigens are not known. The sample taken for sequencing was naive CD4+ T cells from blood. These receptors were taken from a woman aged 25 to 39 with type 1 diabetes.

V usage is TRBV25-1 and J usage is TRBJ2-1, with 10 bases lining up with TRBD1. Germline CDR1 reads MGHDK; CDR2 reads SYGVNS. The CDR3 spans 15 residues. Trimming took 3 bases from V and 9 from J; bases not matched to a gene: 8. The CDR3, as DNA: TGTGCCAGCAGTGATGAGGGACAGGGGCTCGGTGAGCAGTTCTTC. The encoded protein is CASSDEGQGLGEQFF.

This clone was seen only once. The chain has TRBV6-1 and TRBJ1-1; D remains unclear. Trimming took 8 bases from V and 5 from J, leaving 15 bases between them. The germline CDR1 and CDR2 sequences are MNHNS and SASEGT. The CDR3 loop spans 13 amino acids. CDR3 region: CASQIGSVTEAFF. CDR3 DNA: TGTGCCAGCCAAATCGGGAGTGTGACTGAAGCTTTCTTT.

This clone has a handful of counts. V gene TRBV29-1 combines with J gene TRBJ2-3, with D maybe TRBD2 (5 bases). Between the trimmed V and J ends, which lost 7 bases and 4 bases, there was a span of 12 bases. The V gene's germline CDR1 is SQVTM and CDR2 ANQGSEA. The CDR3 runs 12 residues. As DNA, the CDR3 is TGCAGCGGAGATGAGGGAGCAGATACGCAGTATTTT. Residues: CSGDEGADTQYF.

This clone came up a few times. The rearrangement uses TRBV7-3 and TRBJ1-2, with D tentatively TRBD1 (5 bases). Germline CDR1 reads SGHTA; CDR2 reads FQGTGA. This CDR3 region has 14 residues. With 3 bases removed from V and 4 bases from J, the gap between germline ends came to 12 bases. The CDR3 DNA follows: TGTGCCAGCAGCTTGGGGCCATACTCCTATGGCTACACCTTC. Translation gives CASSLGPYSYGYTF.

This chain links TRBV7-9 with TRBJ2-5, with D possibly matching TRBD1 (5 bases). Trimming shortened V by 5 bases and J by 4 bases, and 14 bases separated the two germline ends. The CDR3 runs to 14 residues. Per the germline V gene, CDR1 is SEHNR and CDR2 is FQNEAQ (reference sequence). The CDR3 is CASSAPAGRETQYF. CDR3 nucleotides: TGTGCCAGCAGCGCCCCGGCAGGGCGAGAGACCCAGTACTTC. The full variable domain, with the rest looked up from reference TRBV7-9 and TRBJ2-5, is DTGVSQNPRHKITKRGQNVTFRCDPISEHNRLYWYRQTLGQGPEFLTYFQNEAQLEKSRLLSDRFSAERPKGSFSTLEIQRTEQGDSAMYLCASSAPAGRETQYFGPGTRLLVL.

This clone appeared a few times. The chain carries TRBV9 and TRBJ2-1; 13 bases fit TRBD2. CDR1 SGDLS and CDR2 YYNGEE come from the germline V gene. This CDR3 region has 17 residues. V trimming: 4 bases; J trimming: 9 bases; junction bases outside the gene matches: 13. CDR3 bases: TGTGCCAGCAGCCCAGGCTCCGGGACTAGCGGGATTGCTGAGCAGTTCTTC. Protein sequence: CASSPGSGTSGIAEQFF.

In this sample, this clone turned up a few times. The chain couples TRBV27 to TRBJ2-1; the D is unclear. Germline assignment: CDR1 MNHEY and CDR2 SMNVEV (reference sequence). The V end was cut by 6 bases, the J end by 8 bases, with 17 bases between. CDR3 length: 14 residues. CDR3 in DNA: TGTGCCAGCAGATTTATGGGCCGCGACCATGAGCAGTTCTTC. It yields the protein CASRFMGRDHEQFF.

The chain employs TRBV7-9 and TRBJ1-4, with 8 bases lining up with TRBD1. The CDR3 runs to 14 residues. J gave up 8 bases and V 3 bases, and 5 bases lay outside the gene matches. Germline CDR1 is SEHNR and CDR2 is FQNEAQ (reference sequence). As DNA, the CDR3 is TGTGCCAGCAGCTTTACAGGGGGTGACGAAAAACTGTTTTTT. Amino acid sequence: CASSFTGGDEKLFF.

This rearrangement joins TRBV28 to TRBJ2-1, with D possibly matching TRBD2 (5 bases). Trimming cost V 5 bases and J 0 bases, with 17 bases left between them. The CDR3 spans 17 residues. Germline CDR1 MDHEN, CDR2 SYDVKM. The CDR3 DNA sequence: TGTGCCAGCAGTCATCCCCTGGGAGTAAGCTCCTACAATGAGCAGTTCTTC. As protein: CASSHPLGVSSYNEQFF. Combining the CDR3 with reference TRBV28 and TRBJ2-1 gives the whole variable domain DVKVTQSSRYLVKRTGEKVFLECVQDMDHENMFWYRQDPGLGLRLIYFSYDVKMKEKGDIPEGYSVSREKKERFSLILESASTNQTSMYLCASSHPLGVSSYNEQFFGPGTRLTVL.

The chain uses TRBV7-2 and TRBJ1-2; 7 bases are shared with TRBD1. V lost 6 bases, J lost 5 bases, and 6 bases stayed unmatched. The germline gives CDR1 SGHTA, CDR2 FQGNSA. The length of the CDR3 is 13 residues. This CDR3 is CASRTRQGYGYTF. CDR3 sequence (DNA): TGTGCCAGCAGAACGAGACAGGGTTATGGCTACACCTTC.

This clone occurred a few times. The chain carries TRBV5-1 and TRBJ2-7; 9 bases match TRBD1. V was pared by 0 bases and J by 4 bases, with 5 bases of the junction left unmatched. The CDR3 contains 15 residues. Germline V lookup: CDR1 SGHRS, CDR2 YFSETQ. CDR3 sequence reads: CASSLEGTGPYEQYF. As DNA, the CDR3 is TGCGCCAGCAGCTTGGAAGGGACAGGGCCTTACGAGCAGTACTTC.

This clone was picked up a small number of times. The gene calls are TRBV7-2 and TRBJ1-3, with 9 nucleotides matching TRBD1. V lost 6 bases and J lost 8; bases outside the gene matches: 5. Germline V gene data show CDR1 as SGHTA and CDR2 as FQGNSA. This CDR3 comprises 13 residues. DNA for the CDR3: TGTGCCAGCAGTTGGAGACAGGGGGACACCATATATTTT. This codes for CASSWRQGDTIYF. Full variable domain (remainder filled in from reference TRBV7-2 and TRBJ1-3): GAGVSQSPSNKVTEKGKDVELRCDPISGHTALYWYRQSLGQGLEFLIYFQGNSAPDKSGLPSDRFSAERTGGSVSTLTIQRTQQEDSAVYLCASSWRQGDTIYFGEGSWLTVV.

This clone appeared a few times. This CDR3 is CASRDRGHQPQHF. The CDR3 coding sequence is TGCGCCAGCAGGGACAGGGGGCATCAGCCCCAGCATTTT. The rearrangement links TRBV10-2 to TRBJ1-5; 11 nucleotides align to TRBD1. This CDR3 region has 13 residues. Unmatched junction bases numbered 0, after V lost 6 bases and J lost 5 bases. Germline CDR1 WSHSY, CDR2 SAAADI.

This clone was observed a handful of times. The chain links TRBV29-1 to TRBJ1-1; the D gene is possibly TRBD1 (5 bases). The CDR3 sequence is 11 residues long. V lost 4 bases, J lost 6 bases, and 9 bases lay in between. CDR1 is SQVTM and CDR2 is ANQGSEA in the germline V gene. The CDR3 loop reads CSVGGGSEAFF. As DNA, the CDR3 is TGCAGCGTTGGGGGCGGCTCTGAAGCTTTCTTT. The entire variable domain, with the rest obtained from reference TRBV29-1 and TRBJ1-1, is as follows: SAVISQKPSRDICQRGTSLTIQCQVDSQVTMMFWYRQQPGQSLTLIATANQGSEATYESGFVIDKFPISRPNLTFSTLTVSNMSPEDSSIYLCSVGGGSEAFFGQGTRLTVV.

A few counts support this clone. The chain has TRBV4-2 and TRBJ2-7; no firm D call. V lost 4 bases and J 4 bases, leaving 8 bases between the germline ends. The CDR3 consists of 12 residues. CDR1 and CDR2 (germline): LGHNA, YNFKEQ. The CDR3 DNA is TGTGCCAGCAGCCCCGACGGGTACGAGCAGTACTTC. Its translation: CASSPDGYEQYF.

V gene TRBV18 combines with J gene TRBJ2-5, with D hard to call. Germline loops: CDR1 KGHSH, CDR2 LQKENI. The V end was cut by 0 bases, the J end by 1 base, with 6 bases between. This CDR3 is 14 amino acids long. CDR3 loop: CASSPPVGQETQYF. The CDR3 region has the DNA TGTGCCAGCTCACCACCGGTCGGCCAAGAGACCCAGTACTTC. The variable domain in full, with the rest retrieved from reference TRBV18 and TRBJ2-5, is NAGVMQNPRHLVRRRGQEARLRCSPMKGHSHVYWYRQLPEEGLKFMVYLQKENIIDESGMPKERFSAEFPKEGPSILRIQQVVRGDSAAYFCASSPPVGQETQYFGPGTRLLVL.

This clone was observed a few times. This chain's CDR3 is CSVETGAEETQYF. In nucleotides, the CDR3 is TGCAGCGTTGAAACAGGGGCAGAAGAGACCCAGTACTTC. The gene calls are TRBV29-1 and TRBJ2-5; 7 bases fit TRBD1. The CDR3 loop spans 13 amino acids. CDR1 SQVTM and CDR2 ANQGSEA come from the germline V gene. The V gene end was trimmed by 2 bases and the J gene end by 3 bases; junction bases not matched to a gene: 3.

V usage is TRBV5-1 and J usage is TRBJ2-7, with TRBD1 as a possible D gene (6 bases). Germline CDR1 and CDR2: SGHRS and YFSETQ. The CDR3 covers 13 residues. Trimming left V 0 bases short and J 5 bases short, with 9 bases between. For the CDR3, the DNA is TGCGCCAGCAGCTTGGATCAGGGGAACGAGCAGTACTTC. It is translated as CASSLDQGNEQYF.

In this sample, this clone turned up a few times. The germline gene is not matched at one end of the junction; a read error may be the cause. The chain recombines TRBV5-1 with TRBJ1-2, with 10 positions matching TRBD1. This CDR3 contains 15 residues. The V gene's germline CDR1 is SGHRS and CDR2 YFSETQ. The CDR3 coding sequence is TGCGCAAGCAAGCCACGTGAGGGACAGGGGTATGGCTACACCTTC. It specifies CASKPREGQGYGYTF.

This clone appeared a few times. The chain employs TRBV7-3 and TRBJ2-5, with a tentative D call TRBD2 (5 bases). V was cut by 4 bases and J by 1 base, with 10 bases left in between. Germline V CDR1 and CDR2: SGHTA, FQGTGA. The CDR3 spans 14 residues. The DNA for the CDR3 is TGTGCCAGCAGCTCAACCGGGATCCAAGAGACCCAGTACTTC. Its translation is CASSSTGIQETQYF.

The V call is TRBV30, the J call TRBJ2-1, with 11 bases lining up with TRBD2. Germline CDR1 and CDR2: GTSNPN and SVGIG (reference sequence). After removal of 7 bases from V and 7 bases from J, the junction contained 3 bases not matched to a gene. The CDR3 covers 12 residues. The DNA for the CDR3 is TGTGCCTCAGGGACTAGCGGAAATGAGCAGTTCTTC. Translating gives CASGTSGNEQFF.

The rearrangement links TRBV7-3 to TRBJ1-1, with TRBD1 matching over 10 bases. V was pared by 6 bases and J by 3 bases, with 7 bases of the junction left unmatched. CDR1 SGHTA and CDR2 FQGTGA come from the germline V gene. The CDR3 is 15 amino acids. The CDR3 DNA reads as TGTGCCAGCAGTATTGGGACAGGGGAGTACACTGAAGCTTTCTTT. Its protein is CASSIGTGEYTEAFF. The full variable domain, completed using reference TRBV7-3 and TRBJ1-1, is GAGVSQTPSNKVTEKGKYVELRCDPISGHTALYWYRQSLGQGPEFLIYFQGTGAADDSGLPNDRFFAVRPEGSVSTLKIQRTERGDSAVYLCASSIGTGEYTEAFFGQGTRLTVV.

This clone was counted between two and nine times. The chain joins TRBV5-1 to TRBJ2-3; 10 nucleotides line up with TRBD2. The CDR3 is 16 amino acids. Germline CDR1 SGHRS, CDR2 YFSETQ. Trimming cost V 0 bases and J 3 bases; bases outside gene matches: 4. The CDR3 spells CASSLVASGSTDTQYF. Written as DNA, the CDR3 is TGCGCCAGCAGCTTGGTTGCTAGCGGGAGTACAGATACGCAGTATTTT. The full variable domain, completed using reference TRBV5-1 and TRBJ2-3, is KAGVTQTPRYLIKTRGQQVTLSCSPISGHRSVSWYQQTPGQGLQFLFEYFSETQRNKGNFPGRFSGRQFSNSRSEMNVSTLELGDSALYLCASSLVASGSTDTQYFGPGTRLTVL.

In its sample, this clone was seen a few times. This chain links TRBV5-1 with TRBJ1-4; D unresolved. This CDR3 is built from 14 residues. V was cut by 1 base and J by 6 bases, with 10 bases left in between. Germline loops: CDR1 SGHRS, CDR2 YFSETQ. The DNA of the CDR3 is TGCGCCAGCAGCTTGACCAGGCAGGATGAAAAACTGTTTTTT. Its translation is CASSLTRQDEKLFF.

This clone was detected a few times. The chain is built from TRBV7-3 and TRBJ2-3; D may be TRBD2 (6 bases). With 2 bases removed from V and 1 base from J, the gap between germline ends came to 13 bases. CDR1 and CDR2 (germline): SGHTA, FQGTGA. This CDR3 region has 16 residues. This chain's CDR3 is CASSLGSSGGTDTQYF. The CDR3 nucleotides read TGTGCCAGCAGCTTAGGTAGTAGCGGAGGCACAGATACGCAGTATTTT.

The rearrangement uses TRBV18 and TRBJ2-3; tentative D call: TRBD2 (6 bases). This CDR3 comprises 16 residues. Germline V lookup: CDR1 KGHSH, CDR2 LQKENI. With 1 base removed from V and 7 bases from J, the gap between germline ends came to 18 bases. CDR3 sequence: CASSPRVADSSYTQYF. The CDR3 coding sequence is TGTGCCAGCTCACCACGGGTAGCGGATTCTTCTTATACGCAGTATTTT.

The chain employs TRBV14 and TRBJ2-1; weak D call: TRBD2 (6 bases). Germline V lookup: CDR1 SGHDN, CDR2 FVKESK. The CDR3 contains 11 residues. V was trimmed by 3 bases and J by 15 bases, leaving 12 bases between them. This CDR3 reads CASSQGGEAFF. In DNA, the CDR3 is TGTGCCAGCAGCCAGGGAGGTGAAGCGTTCTTC.

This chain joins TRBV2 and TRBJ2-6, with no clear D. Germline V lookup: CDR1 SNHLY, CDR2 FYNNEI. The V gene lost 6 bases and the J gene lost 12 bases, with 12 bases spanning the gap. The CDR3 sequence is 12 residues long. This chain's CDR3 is CASRGGYTVLTF. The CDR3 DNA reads TGTGCCAGCAGAGGCGGTTATACCGTCCTGACTTTC.